The entry below describes one T cell receptor beta chain. The sample originates from a study of beta chain features in type 1 diabetes. Over 95% purity was reached by all sorted populations. The CDR3 loop spans 14 amino acids. Reverse transcription of all isolated RNA meant that expressed TCRB transcripts were sequenced. TCRdb's table, derived via immunoSEQ multiplex PCR, lists solely in-frame clones and lacks some. The repertoire holds hundreds of thousands of clones, with around 15% as singletons. The chain carries TRBV21-1 and TRBJ2-3; TRBD1 is the table's D call and was not checked against the DNA. TRBV21-1 is a pseudogene segment. This clonotype originated in a man aged 25 to 45 in good health. Sequenced: central memory CD4+ T cells from blood. CDR3 loop: CASSPPLVQGTQYF. The CDR3 coding sequence is TGTGCCAGCAGCCCACCCCTGGTGCAGGGAACGCAGTATTTT.